This T cell receptor (beta chain) was captured in a study of cytomegalovirus exposure and HLA in healthy donors. PCR employed 60 Vbeta and 13 Jbeta primers. Generated by immunoSEQ multiplex PCR, the TCRdb table keeps only in-frame clones and is missing some. The sample contains 100,000 to 150,000 clones, 80% of which appear only once. The germline gives CDR1 SNHLY, CDR2 FYNNEI. There are 19 residues in the CDR3. Deletions cut 0 bases from V and 0 bases from J, with 18 bases between. Study results and caveats: Among TCR beta chains, those listed as cytomegalovirus-associated numbered around 180. It was taken for granted in presence/absence analyses that sequencing depth across donors was roughly uniform. Most CMV-associated TCR beta chains appeared HLA-restricted in a later analysis.

Healthy bone marrow donors formed the donor group. Notes on this clone: The antigen is undetermined.

Sequences were obtained from PBMCs. The chain links TRBV2 to TRBJ1-5; D is possibly TRBD1 (6 bases). The clonotype comes from a female donor in good health and CMV-seronegative. The CDR3 protein is CASSEAGAGFMGSNQPQHF. The CDR3 DNA is TGTGCCAGCAGTGAAGCGGGGGCAGGATTTATGGGTAGCAATCAGCCCCAGCATTTT.